The present entry profiles one T cell receptor beta chain with its context. Its antigen is undetermined. This entry is derived from a study of blood T cells in healthy people across ages. The CDR3 is 11 amino acids. Trimming shortened V by 6 bases and J by 10 bases, and 10 bases separated the two germline ends. A second PCR, run for about 7 to 11 cycles, used a sample-barcoded 5' primer plus a J-beta primer mix. MiXCR, run by TCRdb on the 5' RACE reads, gives a single entry per CDR3 protein. The sample yields about 1.6 million distinct CDR3 sequences, roughly 30% seen once. Study observations and caveats: With naive T cell percentage, TCR beta diversity showed a strong correlation.

Material: blood. The V gene is TRBV12-3 or TRBV12-4, the J gene TRBJ2-1; no clear D. The TCR comes from a woman between 25 and 40 years old in good health. This CDR3 is CASSRSLEQFF. In DNA, the CDR3 is TGTGCCAGCAGCCGGAGTTTAGAGCAGTTCTTC.